This TCR beta chain was documented in a study of cytomegalovirus exposure and HLA in healthy donors. It was with 60 Vbeta and 13 Jbeta primers that the PCR ran. TCRdb's table, derived via immunoSEQ multiplex PCR, lists solely in-frame clones and lacks some. The profile shows about 120,000 clones, 9% to 10% of them singletons. With regard to this clone: Its antigen is not identified.

The germline V and J ends were trimmed by 4 bases and 4 bases, with 11 bases remaining between them. The CDR3 covers 14 residues. Germline V gives CDR1 SGHTS, CDR2 YDEGEE. Whole-study results and caveats: The authors later linked a missense DCLRE1C variant to TCR beta V- and J-gene trimming.

Nominal health characterized the donors when sampled, though unrecorded immune exposures were likely. V usage is TRBV5-8 and J usage is TRBJ2-2, with D unresolved. The source of this sequence is a man between 25 and 39 years old in good health and CMV-seronegative. The sample taken for sequencing was PBMCs. This CDR3 reads CASSNGVVTGELFF. The CDR3 nucleotides read TGTGCCAGCAGCAATGGTGTAGTCACCGGGGAGCTGTTTTTT.